The 21 T cell receptor beta chains given below trace back to one sample, sequenced in a study of T cells in lung cancer brain metastases. The repertoire was sequenced with immunoSEQ multiplex PCR; TCRdb's copy has only in-frame clones and lacks some. The sample shows roughly 5,000 clones, 70% to 90% of them seen only once. Sequenced input: tumor tissue from a brain metastasis. The source is a woman between 50 and 59 years old with non-small cell lung cancer that had spread to the brain.

This chain joins TRBV28 and TRBJ2-6; the D gene is possibly TRBD1 (5 bases). V was pared by 6 bases and J by 1 base, with 7 bases between. The CDR3 covers 14 residues. Germline V lookup: CDR1 MDHEN, CDR2 SYDVKM. The CDR3 region is CASRHRSGANVLTF. The CDR3 DNA is TGTGCCAGCAGACACAGGTCTGGGGCCAACGTCCTGACTTTC.

By sample share, this clone is large. The rearrangement uses TRBV25-1 and TRBJ2-1; the D is unclear. The V gene lost 10 bases and the J gene lost 6 bases, with 10 bases spanning the gap. The CDR3 extends over 11 amino acids. Germline loops: CDR1 MGHDK, CDR2 SYGVNS. CDR3 in DNA: TGTGCCACCAAGACGATCAATGAGCAGTTCTTC. This gives the protein CATKTINEQFF. Variable domain in full (rest from reference TRBV25-1 and TRBJ2-1): EADIYQTPRYLVIGTGKKITLECSQTMGHDKMYWYQQDPGMELHLIHYSYGVNSTEKGDLSSESTVSRIRTEHFPLTLESARPSHTSQYLCATKTINEQFFGPGTRLTVL.

The chain employs TRBV28 and TRBJ2-7; D is unclear. The CDR3 is 12 residues long. Trimming removed 6 bases at V and 3 bases at J, with 9 bases between. The germline gives CDR1 MDHEN, CDR2 SYDVKM. Here the CDR3 reads CASSPPGYEQYF. CDR3 sequence (DNA): TGTGCCAGCAGCCCCCCGGGCTACGAGCAGTACTTC.

The gene calls are TRBV6-5 and TRBJ1-5; possibly TRBD1 for D (5 bases). Between the trimmed V and J ends, which lost 6 bases and 0 bases, there was a span of 9 bases. Germline V CDR1 and CDR2: MNHEY, SVGAGI. There are 14 residues in the CDR3. The CDR3 DNA follows: TGTGCCAGCAGGCGGGACGGTAGCAATCAGCCCCAGCATTTT. It translates to CASRRDGSNQPQHF.

The chain joins TRBV28 to TRBJ2-7, with 9 bases matching TRBD2. The V gene's germline CDR1 is MDHEN and CDR2 SYDVKM. The J segment lost 5 bases and the V segment lost 4 bases, leaving 9 bases of the junction unmatched. The CDR3 is 15 amino acids. The CDR3 DNA sequence: TGTGCCAGCAGTTGGTTGCGGGAGGGGAGAGACGAGCAGTACTTC. This gives the protein CASSWLREGRDEQYF.

This clone has just one count. This chain links TRBV10-3 with TRBJ2-1; a possible D gene is TRBD2 (5 bases). V shed 2 bases and J shed 8 bases, with 7 bases lying between them. The CDR3 is 12 residues long. The germline gives CDR1 ENHRY, CDR2 SYGVKD. CDR3 in DNA: TGTGCCATCAGTGAGGTGGAGGATGAGCAGTTCTTC. This sequence encodes CAISEVEDEQFF.

The chain combines TRBV28 with TRBJ1-4, with no clear D. In germline, CDR1 is MDHEN, CDR2 SYDVKM. The CDR3 contains 16 residues. V was clipped by 1 base and J by 3 bases, with 12 bases between them. The CDR3, as DNA: TGTGCCAGCAGTTTATTCGGCAGGCCCTCTAATGAAAAACTGTTTTTT. Translating gives CASSLFGRPSNEKLFF.

As regards this clone: One end of the junction is discordant with germline, which a read error may explain. The V call is TRBV5-5, the J call TRBJ2-7; 7 positions match TRBD2. CDR3 length: 14 amino acids. From germline, CDR1 is SGHKS and CDR2 YYEKEE (reference sequence). This CDR3 reads CASSLGTITYEQYF. The CDR3 region has the DNA TGTGCCAGCAGTTTGGGGACTATAACCTACGAGCAGTACTTC.

V usage is TRBV7-9 and J usage is TRBJ2-7; unclear D gene. Germline values: CDR1 SEHNR, CDR2 FQNEAQ (reference sequence). Trimming pared 5 bases from V and 4 bases from J, leaving 9 bases between. The CDR3 runs to 12 residues. CDR3 bases: TGTGCCAGCAGCCTATACAAATACGAGCAGTACTTC. It encodes CASSLYKYEQYF.

This chain links TRBV6-1 with TRBJ2-3; perhaps TRBD2 as D (5 bases). CDR3 size: 16 residues. Germline CDR1 is MNHNS and CDR2 is SASEGT. V lost 4 bases, J lost 2 bases, and 16 bases lay in between. The CDR3 reads CASSGKGVFSTDTQYF. The DNA of the CDR3 is TGTGCCAGCAGTGGAAAGGGAGTTTTCTCCACAGATACGCAGTATTTT.

This clone appeared a few times. The chain links TRBV30 to TRBJ2-1, with D perhaps TRBD2 (5 bases). The germline CDR1 and CDR2 sequences are GTSNPN and SVGIG (reference sequence). V was shortened by 1 base and J by 5 bases, with 12 bases between the two germline ends. There are 14 residues in the CDR3. DNA for the CDR3: TGTGCCTGGAGTGATGGCGGGCAAAACAATGAGCAGTTCTTC. Residues: CAWSDGGQNNEQFF.

The rearrangement uses TRBV25-1 and TRBJ1-2, with unresolved D. CDR3 length: 13 amino acids. With 5 bases removed from V and 8 bases from J, the gap between germline ends came to 15 bases. Germline-derived CDR1 and CDR2 are MGHDK and SYGVNS. The DNA of the CDR3 is TGTGCCAGCAGTTCGGACGTTCTGGTAGGCTACACCTTC. Translating it yields CASSSDVLVGYTF.

This sequence joins TRBV28 and TRBJ1-2; D is uncertain. CDR1 and CDR2 (germline): MDHEN, SYDVKM. The CDR3 extends over 12 amino acids. Deletions cut 4 bases from V and 0 bases from J, with 3 bases between. The chain's CDR3 is CASSWANYGYTF. CDR3 in DNA: TGTGCCAGCAGTTGGGCTAACTATGGCTACACCTTC.

The V call is TRBV27, the J call TRBJ2-7; 8 bases map to TRBD2. V trimming: 6 bases; J trimming: 5 bases; junction bases outside the gene matches: 6. The V gene's germline CDR1 is MNHEY and CDR2 SMNVEV (reference sequence). The CDR3 runs to 13 residues. The DNA of the CDR3 is TGTGCCAGCAGGCCTAGCGGGTCCGACGAGCAGTACTTC. Translating gives CASRPSGSDEQYF.

V is TRBV4-2 and J is TRBJ2-5, with unresolved D. Germline V CDR1 and CDR2: LGHNA, YNFKEQ. This CDR3 is built from 13 residues. V shed 4 bases and J shed 5 bases, with 11 bases lying between them. The CDR3 region is CASSREVGETQYF. The CDR3 DNA is TGTGCCAGCAGCCGAGAGGTTGGGGAGACCCAGTACTTC.

The V gene is TRBV6-4, the J gene TRBJ1-1, with 8 bases fitting TRBD1. Germline V gene lookup returns CDR1 MRHNA and CDR2 SNTAGT. CDR3 length: 16 amino acids. V was clipped by 0 bases and J by 3 bases; unmatched bases: 6. The CDR3 bases are TGTGCCAGCAGTGACTCGCCAGGGGGCGAATACACTGAAGCTTTCTTT. Translated: CASSDSPGGEYTEAFF.

The chain uses TRBV7-2 and TRBJ2-2; the D is unclear. The CDR3 runs 16 residues. CDR1 and CDR2 from the germline V gene are SGHTA and FQGNSA. V dropped 1 base and J dropped 0 bases, with 9 bases sitting between them. CDR3 coding DNA: TGTGCCAGCAGCTTAGTCGGCGGCGCGAACACCGGGGAGCTGTTTTTT. It encodes CASSLVGGANTGELFF.

The chain carries TRBV28 and TRBJ2-7, with 9 bases aligning to TRBD2. The CDR3 covers 15 residues. The V segment lost 5 bases and the J segment 7 bases; nucleotides outside the gene matches: 12. Germline V gene lookup returns CDR1 MDHEN and CDR2 SYDVKM. CDR3 protein: CASSPRLAALGEQYF. CDR3 nucleotide sequence: TGTGCCAGCAGTCCCCGACTAGCGGCCCTAGGGGAGCAGTACTTC.

The chain employs TRBV11-2 and TRBJ2-2, with D perhaps matching TRBD2 (7 bases). CDR3 length equals 15 residues. Looked up from germline, CDR1 is SGHAT and CDR2 is FQNNGV. The V gene lost 0 bases and the J gene lost 6 bases, with 11 bases spanning the gap. CDR3 residues: CASSLDWGGPGELFF. The CDR3 DNA reads as TGTGCCAGCAGCTTAGATTGGGGGGGCCCCGGGGAGCTGTTTTTT.

This clone has just a few counts. V is TRBV9 and J is TRBJ2-5; 8 nucleotides agree with TRBD2. Losses at the gene ends were 0 bases for V and 5 bases for J; bases not matched to a gene: 12. CDR3 size: 17 residues. Germline V gene data show CDR1 as SGDLS and CDR2 as YYNGEE. The CDR3 reads CASSVDPGSGMGETQYF. The CDR3 nucleotides are TGTGCCAGCAGCGTAGACCCGGGTAGCGGGATGGGCGAGACCCAGTACTTC.

The V and J genes are TRBV19 and TRBJ2-7, with 7 bases identical to TRBD1. The V gene's germline CDR1 is LNHDA and CDR2 SQIVND (reference sequence). The CDR3 is 14 residues long. V shed 6 bases, J shed 0 bases, and the junction held 5 bases outside the gene matches. CDR3 protein: CASRRQGNSYEQYF. CDR3 DNA sequence: TGTGCCAGTAGGAGACAGGGAAACTCCTACGAGCAGTACTTC.